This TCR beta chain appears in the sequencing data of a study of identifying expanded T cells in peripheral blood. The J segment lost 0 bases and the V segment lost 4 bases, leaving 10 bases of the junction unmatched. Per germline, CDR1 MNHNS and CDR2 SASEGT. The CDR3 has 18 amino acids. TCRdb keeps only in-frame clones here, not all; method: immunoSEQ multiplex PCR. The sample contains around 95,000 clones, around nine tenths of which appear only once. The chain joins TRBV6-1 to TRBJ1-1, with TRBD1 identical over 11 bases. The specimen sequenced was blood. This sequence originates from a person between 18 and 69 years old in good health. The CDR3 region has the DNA TGTGCCAGCAGTGCTCCGGACAGGGGGCTAATAATGAACACTGAAGCTTTCTTT. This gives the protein CASSAPDRGLIMNTEAFF.